Sequencing of this T cell receptor beta chain was carried out in a study of cytomegalovirus exposure and HLA in healthy donors. PCR used 60 Vbeta primers and 13 Jbeta primers. The assay was immunoSEQ multiplex PCR, and TCRdb's table has in-frame clones only and misses some. The table lists 190,000 or so clones, roughly 77% of them singletons. Germline assignment: CDR1 SGHRS and CDR2 YFSETQ. This CDR3 contains 14 residues. V lost 7 bases, J lost 3 bases, and 6 bases stayed unmatched. This sequence originates from a male donor in good health and CMV-seropositive. Sequenced sample: PBMCs. The chain couples TRBV5-1 to TRBJ2-2; 7 positions agree with TRBD1. The CDR3 nucleotides are TGCGCCAGCTTACGGGACAGTGACACCGGGGAGCTGTTTTTT. The encoded protein is CASLRDSDTGELFF.